This T cell receptor (beta chain) comes out of a study of shared clonotypes between healthy human individuals. Selected positively for CCR7 and CD45RO-negative, naive CD8 cells excluded terminally differentiated effector memory CD45RA+ cells. Donors, healthy HIV-negative adults, lacked recent acute infections or vaccinations. The CDR3 covers 14 residues. Unmatched junction bases numbered 7, after V lost 7 bases and J lost 2 bases. The germline gives CDR1 MNHEY, CDR2 SMNVEV (reference sequence). Only a few counts were recorded for this clone. Deep-level running was used for the assay. Assay: immunoSEQ multiplex PCR; the TCRdb copy retains only in-frame clones and omits some. The sample holds about 2.1 million clones, 85% to 95% seen once.

This TCR came from a man in his late teens or twenties in good health. Some clones in this sample may be carry-over from other donors' samples. Sequenced: naive CD8+ T cells from PBMCs. The genes are TRBV27 and TRBJ1-1; 7 nucleotides match TRBD1. The CDR3 DNA is TGTGCCAGCACCGCCCAGGGGGGCAACACTGAAGCTTTCTTT. Translation: CASTAQGGNTEAFF.